Following are 4 T cell receptor beta chains from one sample sequenced in a study of shared clonotypes between healthy human individuals. Measured with immunoSEQ multiplex PCR; TCRdb has only the in-frame clones, and not every one. This table holds 2 million to 2.5 million clones, approximately 96% found once. Material for sequencing was naive CD4+ T cells sorted from blood. The subset: CD45RA+ positively selected. The receptors derive from a man between 18 and 35 years old in good health.

As concerns this clone: This sample includes further DNA sequences coding for the same CDR3. CDR3 coding DNA: TGTGCCAGCAGCGTAGAACCGAACACCGGGGAGCTGTTTTTT. Translated, it gives CASSVEPNTGELFF. The chain uses TRBV9 and TRBJ2-2; no reliable D call. Looked up from germline, CDR1 is SGDLS and CDR2 is YYNGEE. The V end lost 0 bases, the J end lost 0 bases, and 3 bases lay between the germline ends. The CDR3 has 14 residues.

This clone was observed once. The chain carries TRBV5-1 and TRBJ2-5; 12 positions agree with TRBD2. V lost 4 bases to trimming and J lost 5 bases; unmatched junction nucleotides: 9. The CDR3 covers 16 residues. The germline V gene has CDR1 SGHRS and CDR2 YFSETQ. The CDR3 DNA reads as TGCGCCAGCAGCCCCGCTAGCGGGGGGGCGGGTGAGACCCAGTACTTC. Its translation is CASSPASGGAGETQYF.

The rearrangement joins TRBV7-8 to TRBJ1-5; D is undetermined. The CDR3 covers 14 residues. The V end was cut by 3 bases, the J end by 4 bases, with 10 bases between. Looked up from germline, CDR1 is SGHVS and CDR2 is FQNEAQ. The DNA for the CDR3 is TGTGCCAGCAGCTTTAATAGTGGGAATCAGCCCCAGCATTTT. Translated, it gives CASSFNSGNQPQHF.

This chain joins TRBV10-3 and TRBJ2-1; 9 bases map to TRBD2. V was pared by 6 bases and J by 4 bases, with 4 bases of the junction left unmatched. The CDR3 is 14 residues long. Germline V CDR1 and CDR2: ENHRY, SYGVKD. In DNA form, the CDR3 reads TGTGCCATCAGACCGACTAGCGGTTACAATGAGCAGTTCTTC. This translates into CAIRPTSGYNEQFF.